A selection of T cell receptor beta chains follows, all from one sample in a study of vaccination and CD4 T cells after COVID-19. TCRdb passed the PCR reads through MiXCR, listing each CDR3 protein once. This table holds roughly 20,000 distinct CDR3 sequences, 60% found once. The material was CD4+ T cells from blood, obtained after SARS-CoV-2 vaccination. Source of these receptors: a human donor who had recovered from COVID-19. The CDR3 runs from the conserved cysteine through the conserved F or W. The order of the fields is clone size, D gene, V gene, J gene, CDR3 DNA, CDR3 protein. A D gene is named only where the DNA matches it firmly. Size is omitted from some rows. Given values are once, few, many or a class for expanded clones.

once	TRBD2	TRBV20-1	TRBJ2-5	TGCAGTGCTAGGCGGGCGGGAGCTCTCAGGGAGACCCAGTACTTC	CSARRAGALRETQYF
NA	TRBD1	TRBV12-3/TRBV12-4	TRBJ2-3	TGTGCCAGCAGACGCCCCTGGGACAGCCGAAGCACAGATACGCAGTATTTT	CASRRPWDSRSTDTQYF
NA	NA	TRBV5-1	TRBJ1-6	TGCGCCAGCAGCTTGGAGGGCAGGGCCAATTCACCCCTCCACTTT	CASSLEGRANSPLHF
NA	TRBD1	TRBV10-3	TRBJ2-3	TGTGCCATCAGTGAGTGGCAGGGGGCGGGAGATACGCAGTATTTT	CAISEWQGAGDTQYF
NA	NA	TRBV6-2/TRBV6-3	TRBJ1-2	TGTGCCAGCAGTTACGGGTCCCTTTATGGCTACACCTTC	CASSYGSLYGYTF
NA	TRBD2	TRBV4-2	TRBJ2-5	TGTGCCAGCAGCCAAGGGACTAGCGGCATGGTGTACCAAGAGACCCAGTACTTC	CASSQGTSGMVYQETQYF
few	NA	TRBV24-1	TRBJ2-3	TGTGCCACCAGTGATTTCCGAGGTAGTACAGATACGCAGTATTTT	CATSDFRGSTDTQYF
NA	TRBD1	TRBV20-1	TRBJ2-7	TGCAGTGCTAGAGCCCCCGGTTTGGGACAGGGATCCTACGAGCAGTACTTC	CSARAPGLGQGSYEQYF
NA	NA	TRBV11-2	TRBJ2-7	TGTGCCAGCAGCTCTTTGCGCCGGGCCTCAAAATCCTACGAGCAGTACTTC	CASSSLRRASKSYEQYF
few	NA	TRBV7-2	TRBJ2-3	TGTGCCAGCAGCTTAGGTACTGATACGCAGTATTTT	CASSLGTDTQYF
NA	NA	TRBV6-1	TRBJ1-1	TGTGCCAGCAGAGAACACGGAGAATCCGGGGAAGCTTTCTTT	CASREHGESGEAFF
NA	NA	TRBV20-1	TRBJ2-5	TGCAGTGCCCATCCGAGTATCTGGGAGACCCAGTACTTC	CSAHPSIWETQYF
NA	TRBD1	TRBV29-1	TRBJ1-1	TGCAGCGTTGAAGCGGGTGGTCAGGGGGGTACTGAAGCTTTCTTT	CSVEAGGQGGTEAFF
few	NA	TRBV28	TRBJ1-5	TGTGCCAGCAGTTCCGATTTTGTGTGGGGGGTTTATCAGCCCCAGCATTTT	CASSSDFVWGVYQPQHF
NA	NA	TRBV24-1	TRBJ2-3	TGTGCCACCAGTGCGGACCTGGATACGCAGTATTTT	CATSADLDTQYF
NA	NA	TRBV5-3	TRBJ2-1	TGTGCCAGCGGGGCGGGATGGCATGAGCAGTTCTTC	CASGAGWHEQFF
NA	TRBD1	TRBV7-2	TRBJ1-1	TGTGCCAGCAGCCCAGGACAGGCGTACTCTTTCTTT	CASSPGQAYSFF
few	NA	TRBV7-2	TRBJ2-3	TGTGCCAGCAGCCATCGTTTGCTATCTAGCACAGATACGCAGTATTTT	CASSHRLLSSTDTQYF